This TCR beta chain was found in a study of graft-versus-host responses after intestinal transplantation. Libraries were prepared by immunoSEQ multiplex PCR; TCRdb keeps only in-frame clonotypes and omits some of them. The data show about 130,000 clones, nearly 95% seen once. Study-wide points: Graft-versus-host to host-versus-graft clonal ratios in allografts were high in patients with graft-donor T cell macrochimerism.

Regarding this clone: Its matching antigen is unknown.

Per germline, CDR1 SGHDN and CDR2 FVKESK. The CDR3 is made up of 15 amino acids. The rearrangement links TRBV14 to TRBJ2-5; 16 bases align to TRBD2. The end of the DNA is better explained by TRBJ2-7, so the J call may be wrong. Sample: unstimulated CD4+ T cells sorted from spleen or lymph node cells, taken before intestinal transplant. The TCR comes from a human donor who received an intestinal transplant. CDR3 loop: CASSQGLAGGYEQYF. CDR3 nucleotides: TGTGCCAGCAGCCAGGGACTAGCGGGAGGGTACGAGCAGTACTTC.